This T cell receptor (beta chain) was sequenced during a study of cytomegalovirus exposure and HLA in healthy donors. Amplification used 60 Vbeta primers and 13 Jbeta primers. Here immunoSEQ multiplex PCR was the method, and the copy in TCRdb shows in-frame clones only, minus some. Of roughly 170,000 clones listed, roughly 70% are singletons. About this clone: The antigen remains undetermined.

Study-wide findings and caveats: Among TCR beta chains of equal frequency, HLA-associated ones were more clonally expanded in a later analysis. According to reports, the classifier identified cytomegalovirus status with high specificity and sensitivity. Association of a missense DCLRE1C variant with TCR beta V- and J-gene trimming was reported in a later analysis.

The CDR3 runs to 13 residues. The V gene's germline CDR1 is ENHRY and CDR2 SYGVKD. Deletions cut 0 bases from V and 5 bases from J, with 7 bases between. Specimen: PBMCs. The chain joins TRBV10-3 to TRBJ2-5; a possible D gene is TRBD1 (5 bases). This clonotype was obtained from a girl between 10 and 17 years old in good health and CMV-seronegative. The CDR3 spells CAISESGVETQYF. CDR3 nucleotides: TGTGCCATCAGTGAGTCAGGGGTCGAGACCCAGTACTTC.